This T cell receptor (beta chain) was identified during a study of OX40 agonist ivuxolimab in advanced cancers. Study as a whole: Those enrolled were 80% to 85% male, with a mean age of around 60 years and ages from about 20 to 85. One patient with hepatocellular carcinoma and two with cutaneous melanoma, three in all, had partial responses.

Libraries were prepared by immunoSEQ multiplex PCR; TCRdb keeps only in-frame clonotypes and omits some of them. The sample lists tens of thousands of clones, about 86% seen once, with approximately 1.6% in the top ten. The CDR3 extends over 16 amino acids. Germline V gene lookup returns CDR1 MNHNY and CDR2 SVGAGI (reference sequence). Trimming stripped 2 bases from V and 0 bases from J, with 14 bases between. General study findings and limits: Fewer expanded clones were found on average in CD4+ than in CD8+ T cells. Some of the nonresponding patients also showed low levels of normalized T-cell clonal expansion.

In the case of this clone: Antigen specificity is unknown.

This TCR was recovered from an adult with an advanced solid tumor such as melanoma, head and neck, liver or kidney cancer. The input for sequencing was CD4+ or CD8+ T cells sorted from blood, taken in a trial of the OX40 agonist ivuxolimab. The chain employs TRBV6-6 and TRBJ2-7; D may correspond to TRBD1 or TRBD2 (5 bases each). CDR3 in amino acids: CASSYSRDRLSYEQYF. CDR3 coding DNA: TGTGCCAGCAGTTACAGCAGGGACCGACTCTCCTACGAGCAGTACTTC.